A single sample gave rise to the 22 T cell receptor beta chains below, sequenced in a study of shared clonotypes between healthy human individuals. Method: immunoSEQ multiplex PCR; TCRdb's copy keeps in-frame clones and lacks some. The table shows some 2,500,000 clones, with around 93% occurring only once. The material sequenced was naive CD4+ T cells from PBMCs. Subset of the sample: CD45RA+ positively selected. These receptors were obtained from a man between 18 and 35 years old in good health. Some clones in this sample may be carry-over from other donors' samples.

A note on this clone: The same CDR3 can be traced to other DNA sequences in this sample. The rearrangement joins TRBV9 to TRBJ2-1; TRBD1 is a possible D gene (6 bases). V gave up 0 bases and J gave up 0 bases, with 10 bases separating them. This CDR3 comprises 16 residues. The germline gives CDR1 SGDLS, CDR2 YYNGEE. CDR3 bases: TGTGCCAGCAGCGTAGGGGGGCAAAGCTCCTACAATGAGCAGTTCTTC. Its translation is CASSVGGQSSYNEQFF.

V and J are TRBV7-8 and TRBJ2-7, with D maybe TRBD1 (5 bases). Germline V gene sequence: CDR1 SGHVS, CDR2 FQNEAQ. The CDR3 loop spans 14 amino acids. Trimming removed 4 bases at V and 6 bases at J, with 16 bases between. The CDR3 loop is CASSSQVRWPEQYF. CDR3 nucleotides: TGTGCCAGCAGCTCACAGGTCCGTTGGCCCGAGCAGTACTTC.

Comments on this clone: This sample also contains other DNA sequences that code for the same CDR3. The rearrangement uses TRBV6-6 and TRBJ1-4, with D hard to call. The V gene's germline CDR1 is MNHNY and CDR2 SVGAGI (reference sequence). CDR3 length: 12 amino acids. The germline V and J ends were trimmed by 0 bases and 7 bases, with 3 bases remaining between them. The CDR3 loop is CASSYSGEKLFF. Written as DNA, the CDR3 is TGTGCCAGCAGTTACTCGGGTGAAAAACTGTTTTTT.

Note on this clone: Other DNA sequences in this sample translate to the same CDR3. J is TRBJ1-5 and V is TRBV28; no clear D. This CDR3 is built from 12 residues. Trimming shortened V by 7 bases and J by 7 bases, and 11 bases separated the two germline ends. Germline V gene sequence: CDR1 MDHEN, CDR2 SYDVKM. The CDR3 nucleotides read TGTGCCAGCACTCCCCCTGGACAGCCCCAGCATTTT. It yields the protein CASTPPGQPQHF.

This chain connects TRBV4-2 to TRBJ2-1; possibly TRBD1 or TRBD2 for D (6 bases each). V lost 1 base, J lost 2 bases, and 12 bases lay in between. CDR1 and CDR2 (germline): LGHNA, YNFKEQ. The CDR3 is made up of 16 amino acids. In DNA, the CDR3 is TGTGCCAGCAGCCAAGTGGGGGGCCCACCCTACAATGAGCAGTTCTTC. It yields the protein CASSQVGGPPYNEQFF.

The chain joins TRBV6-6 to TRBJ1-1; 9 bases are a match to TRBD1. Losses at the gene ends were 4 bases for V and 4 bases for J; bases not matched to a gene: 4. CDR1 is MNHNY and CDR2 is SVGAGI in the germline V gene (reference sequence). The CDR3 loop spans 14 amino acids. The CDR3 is CASSSQGAITEAFF. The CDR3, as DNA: TGTGCCAGCAGTTCACAGGGGGCGATCACTGAAGCTTTCTTT.

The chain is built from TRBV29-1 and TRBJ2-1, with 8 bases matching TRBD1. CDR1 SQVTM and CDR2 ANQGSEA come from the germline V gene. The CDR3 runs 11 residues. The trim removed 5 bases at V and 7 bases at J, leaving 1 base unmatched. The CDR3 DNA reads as TGCAGCGTTTACAGGGGGAATGAGCAGTTCTTC. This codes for CSVYRGNEQFF.

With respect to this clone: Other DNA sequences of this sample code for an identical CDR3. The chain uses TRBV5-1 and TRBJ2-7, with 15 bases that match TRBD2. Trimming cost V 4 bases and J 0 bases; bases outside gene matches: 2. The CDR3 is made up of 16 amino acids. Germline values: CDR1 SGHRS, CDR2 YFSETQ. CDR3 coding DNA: TGCGCCAGCAGCGTGGGACTAGCGGGAGGCTCCTACGAGCAGTACTTC. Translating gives CASSVGLAGGSYEQYF.

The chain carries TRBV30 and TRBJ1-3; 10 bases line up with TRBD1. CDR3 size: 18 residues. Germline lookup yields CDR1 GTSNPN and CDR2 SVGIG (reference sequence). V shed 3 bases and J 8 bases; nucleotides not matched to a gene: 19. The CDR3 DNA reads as TGTGCCTGGAGGATAAGGACAGGGGGACCTCTCGGGGGTGACACCATATATTTT. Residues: CAWRIRTGGPLGGDTIYF.

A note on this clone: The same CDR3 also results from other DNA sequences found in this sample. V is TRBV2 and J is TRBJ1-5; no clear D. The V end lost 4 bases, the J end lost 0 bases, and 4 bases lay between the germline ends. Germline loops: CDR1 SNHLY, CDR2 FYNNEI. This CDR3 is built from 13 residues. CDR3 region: CASSGGSNQPQHF. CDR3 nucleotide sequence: TGTGCCAGCAGTGGGGGTAGCAATCAGCCCCAGCATTTT.

The CDR3 DNA follows: TGTGCCAGCAGCGTAGAGGGCAGGGTCTCTGGCTACACCTTC. It is translated as CASSVEGRVSGYTF. The chain couples TRBV9 to TRBJ1-2; D may be TRBD1 (5 bases). Germline assignment: CDR1 SGDLS and CDR2 YYNGEE. Trimming left V 0 bases short and J 7 bases short, with 13 bases between. This CDR3 is built from 14 residues. The full variable domain, with the rest looked up from reference TRBV9 and TRBJ1-2, is DSGVTQTPKHLITATGQRVTLRCSPRSGDLSVYWYQQSLDQGLQFLIQYYNGEERAKGNILERFSAQQFPDLHSELNLSSLELGDSALYFCASSVEGRVSGYTFGSGTRLTVV.

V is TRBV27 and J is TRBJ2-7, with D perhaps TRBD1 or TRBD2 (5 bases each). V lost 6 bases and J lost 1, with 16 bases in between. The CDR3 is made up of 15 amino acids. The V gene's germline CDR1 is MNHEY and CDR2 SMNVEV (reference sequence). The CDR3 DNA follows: TGTGCCAGCAGGCTCGGGACGGGGCCTTCCTACGAGCAGTACTTC. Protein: CASRLGTGPSYEQYF.

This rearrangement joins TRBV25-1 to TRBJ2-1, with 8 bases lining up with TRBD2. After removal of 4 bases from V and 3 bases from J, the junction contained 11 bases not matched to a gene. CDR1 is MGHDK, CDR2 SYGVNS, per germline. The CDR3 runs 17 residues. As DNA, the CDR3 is TGTGCCAGCAGTGCAACTACTAAAGCGGGAGTCTACAATGAGCAGTTCTTC. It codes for CASSATTKAGVYNEQFF.

This chain's CDR3 is CASSAGGKWEQFF. The DNA for the CDR3 is TGTGCCAGCAGTGCCGGGGGGAAATGGGAGCAGTTCTTC. The rearrangement joins TRBV28 to TRBJ2-1, with TRBD2 matching over 7 bases. V shed 5 bases and J 10 bases; nucleotides not matched to a gene: 8. Per the germline V gene, CDR1 is MDHEN and CDR2 is SYDVKM. The CDR3 is made up of 13 amino acids.

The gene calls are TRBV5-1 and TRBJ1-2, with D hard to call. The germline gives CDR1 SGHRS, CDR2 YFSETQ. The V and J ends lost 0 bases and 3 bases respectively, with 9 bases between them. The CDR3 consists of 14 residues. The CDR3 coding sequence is TGCGCCAGCAGCTTGGACCTTGGATACTATGGCTACACCTTC. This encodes CASSLDLGYYGYTF.

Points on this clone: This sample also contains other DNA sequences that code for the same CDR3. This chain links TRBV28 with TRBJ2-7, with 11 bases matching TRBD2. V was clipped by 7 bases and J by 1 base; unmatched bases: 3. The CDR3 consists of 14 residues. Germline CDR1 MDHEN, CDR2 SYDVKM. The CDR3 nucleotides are TGTGCCAGCACCTGGACTAGCGGGTCCTACGAGCAGTACTTC. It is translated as CASTWTSGSYEQYF.

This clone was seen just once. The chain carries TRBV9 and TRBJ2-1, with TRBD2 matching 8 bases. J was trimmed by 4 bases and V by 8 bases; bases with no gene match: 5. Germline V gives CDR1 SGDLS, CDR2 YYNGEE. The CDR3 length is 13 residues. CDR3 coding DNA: TGTGCCAGTGGGGTAGCGGGGTACAATGAGCAGTTCTTC. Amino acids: CASGVAGYNEQFF.

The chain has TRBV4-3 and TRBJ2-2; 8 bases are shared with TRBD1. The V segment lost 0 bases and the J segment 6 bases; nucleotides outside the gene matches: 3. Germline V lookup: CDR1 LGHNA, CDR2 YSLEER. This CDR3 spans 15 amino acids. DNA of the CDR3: TGCGCCAGCAGCCAAGACAGGGGGCGGTCCGGGGAGCTGTTTTTT. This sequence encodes CASSQDRGRSGELFF.

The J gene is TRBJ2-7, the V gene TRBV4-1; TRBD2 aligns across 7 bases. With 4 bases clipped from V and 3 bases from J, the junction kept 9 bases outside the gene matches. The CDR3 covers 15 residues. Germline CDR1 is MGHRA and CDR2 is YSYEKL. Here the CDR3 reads CASSRVGLADYEQYF. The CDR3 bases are TGCGCCAGCAGCCGAGTGGGCCTAGCGGACTACGAGCAGTACTTC.

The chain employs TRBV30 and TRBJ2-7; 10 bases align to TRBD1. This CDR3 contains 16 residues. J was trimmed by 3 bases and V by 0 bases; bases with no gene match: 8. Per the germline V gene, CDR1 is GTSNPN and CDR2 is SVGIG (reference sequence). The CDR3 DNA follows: TGTGCCTGGAGTGTAGATCGGGACAGGGGTGGCTACGAGCAGTACTTC. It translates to CAWSVDRDRGGYEQYF.

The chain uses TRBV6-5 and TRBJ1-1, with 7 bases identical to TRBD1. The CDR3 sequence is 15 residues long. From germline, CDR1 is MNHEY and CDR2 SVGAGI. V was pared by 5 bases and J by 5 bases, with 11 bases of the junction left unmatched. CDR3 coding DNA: TGTGCCAGCAGTCGGGCTCGACAGGGAGGAACTGAAGCTTTCTTT. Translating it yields CASSRARQGGTEAFF.

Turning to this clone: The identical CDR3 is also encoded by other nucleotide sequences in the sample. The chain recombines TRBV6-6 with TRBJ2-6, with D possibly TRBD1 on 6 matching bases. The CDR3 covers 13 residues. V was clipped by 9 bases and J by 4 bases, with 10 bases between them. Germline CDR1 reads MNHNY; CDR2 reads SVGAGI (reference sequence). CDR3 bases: TGTGCCAGTCAGGGGCCCGGGGCCAACGTCCTGACTTTC. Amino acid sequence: CASQGPGANVLTF.